These T cell receptor beta chains were read from a single sample in a study of beta chain features in type 1 diabetes. Sequencing used immunoSEQ multiplex PCR; TCRdb keeps in-frame clones, though not all of them. The sample shows about 340,000 clones, 13% of them seen only once. What was sequenced was naive CD4+ T cells from blood. Receptor source: a woman in her late teens or twenties with type 1 diabetes. Both conserved end residues are part of each CDR3. D genes are given only for firm matches. The size field is filled for only some rows; it gives once, few, many or a size class.

j_call clone_size v_call d_call cdr3_nt cdr3_aa
TRBJ1-3 - TRBV5-1 - TGCGCCAGCAGCGATCAACAGGGCGACACCATATATTTT CASSDQQGDTIYF
TRBJ1-4 few TRBV5-1 - TGCGCCAGCAGCTTGGCGTGGGGCGGAGGGGAAAAACTGTTTTTT CASSLAWGGGEKLFF
TRBJ1-1 few TRBV4-1 - TGCGCCAGCAGCCCCGCCGGGGGGACTGAAGCTTTCTTT CASSPAGGTEAFF
TRBJ2-1 - TRBV6-5 - TGTGCCAGCAGTTACTCCAGGGGCTACAATGAGCAGTTCTTC CASSYSRGYNEQFF
TRBJ1-1 few TRBV30 - TGTGCCTGGAGTGGTACTTACTCCGGGAACACTGAAGCTTTCTTT CAWSGTYSGNTEAFF
TRBJ1-1 few TRBV30 - TGTGCCTGGGGGTTGGGGGGGAGGTGGACTGAAGCTTTCTTT CAWGLGGRWTEAFF
TRBJ2-3 few TRBV18 TRBD1 TGTGCCAGCTCGCCCGACAGGGTGACCACAGATACGCAGTATTTT CASSPDRVTTDTQYF
TRBJ1-1 - TRBV19 - TGTGCCAGTAGAGCCCGGGGGGCCGGCACTGAAGCTTTCTTT CASRARGAGTEAFF
TRBJ2-1 - TRBV14 TRBD1 TGTGCCAGCAGCCTTGATCGGGACAGGGTATACAATGAGCAGTTCTTC CASSLDRDRVYNEQFF
TRBJ2-3 few TRBV10-3 TRBD1 TGTGCCATCAGAGGGACAGGGACAGATACGCAGTATTTT CAIRGTGTDTQYF
TRBJ2-7 - TRBV7-2 - TGTGCCAGCAGCTTAGCGCTGGCAACCATACAGTACTTC CASSLALATIQYF